The 15 T cell receptor beta chains below come from one sample, sequenced in a study of OX40 agonist ivuxolimab in advanced cancers. Sequencing used immunoSEQ multiplex PCR; TCRdb keeps in-frame clones, though not all of them. This sample has about 73,000 clones, with over 75% found just once. The sequencing used CD4+ or CD8+ T cells sorted from blood, collected in a trial of the OX40 agonist ivuxolimab. These receptors were taken from an adult with an advanced solid tumor such as melanoma, head and neck, liver or kidney cancer.

The rearrangement uses TRBV9 and TRBJ1-1; D is unclear. This CDR3 is 15 amino acids long. Trimming took off 4 bases at V and 5 bases at J, with 18 bases between the two ends. Per the germline V gene, CDR1 is SGDLS and CDR2 is YYNGEE. CDR3 region: CASSPRHSRETEAFF. Here the CDR3 DNA reads TGTGCCAGCAGCCCCCGACACTCGAGGGAGACTGAAGCTTTCTTT.

V is TRBV18 and J is TRBJ2-4; D perhaps matches TRBD2 (6 bases). Between the trimmed V and J ends, which lost 0 bases and 0 bases, there was a span of 15 bases. CDR1 is KGHSH and CDR2 is LQKENI in the germline V gene. The CDR3 totals 18 residues. CDR3 sequence (DNA): TGTGCCAGCTCACCACCCCTAGCGTCAATGATAGCCAAAAACATTCAGTACTTC. Protein: CASSPPLASMIAKNIQYF.

This clone has just one count. The chain is built from TRBV7-3 and TRBJ2-1; D might be TRBD2 (5 bases). Trimming left V 1 base short and J 3 bases short, with 13 bases between. Germline V gene lookup returns CDR1 SGHTA and CDR2 FQGTGA. The CDR3 loop spans 16 amino acids. CDR3 DNA: TGTGCCAGCAGCTTAAATCCGGGGAACATCTACAATGAGCAGTTCTTC. The encoded protein is CASSLNPGNIYNEQFF. Full variable domain (outside the CDR3, taken from reference TRBV7-3 and TRBJ2-1): GAGVSQTPSNKVTEKGKYVELRCDPISGHTALYWYRQSLGQGPEFLIYFQGTGAADDSGLPNDRFFAVRPEGSVSTLKIQRTERGDSAVYLCASSLNPGNIYNEQFFGPGTRLTVL.

The chain combines TRBV5-4 with TRBJ2-1, with 9 bases matching TRBD2. With 4 bases clipped from V and 6 bases from J, the junction kept 14 bases outside the gene matches. CDR1 is SGHNT, CDR2 YYREEE, per germline (reference sequence). CDR3 length: 17 residues. In DNA form, the CDR3 reads TGTGCCAGCAGCCAAGAAGTGGCGGGAGGGATCCTCAATGAGCAGTTCTTC. This gives the protein CASSQEVAGGILNEQFF.

V and J are TRBV5-6 and TRBJ2-5, with a weak D call TRBD1 (5 bases). V was cut by 0 bases and J by 5 bases, with 11 bases left in between. CDR1 is SGHDT, CDR2 YYEEEE, per germline. The CDR3 covers 14 residues. The CDR3 DNA reads as TGTGCCAGCAGCTTGGGTGGGGCGAGGGAGACCCAGTACTTC. This gives the protein CASSLGGARETQYF. The entire variable domain, with the rest obtained from reference TRBV5-6 and TRBJ2-5, is as follows: DAGVTQSPTHLIKTRGQQVTLRCSPKSGHDTVSWYQQALGQGPQFIFQYYEEEERQRGNFPDRFSGHQFPNYSSELNVNALLLGDSALYLCASSLGGARETQYFGPGTRLLVL.

A single count supports this clone. The rearrangement joins TRBV25-1 to TRBJ1-2; D unresolved. This CDR3 has 13 amino acids. V gave up 3 bases and J gave up 1 base, with 6 bases separating them. Per the germline V gene, CDR1 is MGHDK and CDR2 is SYGVNS. The CDR3: CASSDWGNYGYTF. The CDR3 DNA is TGTGCCAGCAGTGATTGGGGTAACTATGGCTACACCTTC.

The V call is TRBV7-2, the J call TRBJ1-2; D unresolved. Trimming removed 5 bases at V and 6 bases at J, with 13 bases between. Germline loops: CDR1 SGHTA, CDR2 FQGNSA. The CDR3 contains 13 residues. CDR3 in amino acids: CASSPIGRDGYTF. The DNA of the CDR3 is TGTGCCAGCAGCCCCATCGGGCGGGATGGCTACACCTTC. Using reference TRBV7-2 and TRBJ1-2 for the parts outside the CDR3, the full variable domain is GAGVSQSPSNKVTEKGKDVELRCDPISGHTALYWYRQSLGQGLEFLIYFQGNSAPDKSGLPSDRFSAERTGGSVSTLTIQRTQQEDSAVYLCASSPIGRDGYTFGSGTRLTVV.

The chain has TRBV30 and TRBJ2-5, with 9 bases lining up with TRBD1. The V and J ends lost 3 bases and 5 bases, in that order; junction bases with no gene match: 10. Per germline, CDR1 GTSNPN and CDR2 SVGIG (reference sequence). There are 15 residues in the CDR3. The CDR3 region is CAWRAPGTGLETQYF. For the CDR3, the DNA is TGTGCCTGGAGAGCCCCGGGGACAGGGCTGGAGACCCAGTACTTC.

V gene TRBV29-1 combines with J gene TRBJ2-1, with D possibly matching TRBD2 (6 bases). Germline CDR1 reads SQVTM; CDR2 reads ANQGSEA. The CDR3 contains 14 residues. V dropped 4 bases and J dropped 9 bases, with 19 bases sitting between them. The CDR3 DNA sequence: TGCAGCGTTGTACCCCCCGGGAGAGACGCTGAGCAGTTCTTC. The encoded protein is CSVVPPGRDAEQFF.

The chain links TRBV7-9 to TRBJ2-3, with a weak D call TRBD2 (6 bases). The V end was cut by 5 bases, the J end by 0 bases, with 9 bases between. The germline gives CDR1 SEHNR, CDR2 FQNEAQ (reference sequence). CDR3 size: 14 residues. CDR3 protein: CASSTRESTDTQYF. DNA for the CDR3: TGTGCCAGCAGCACCCGGGAGAGCACAGATACGCAGTATTTT. Based on the CDR3 plus reference TRBV7-9 and TRBJ2-3, the full variable domain is DTGVSQNPRHKITKRGQNVTFRCDPISEHNRLYWYRQTLGQGPEFLTYFQNEAQLEKSRLLSDRFSAERPKGSFSTLEIQRTEQGDSAMYLCASSTRESTDTQYFGPGTRLTVL.

The rearrangement uses TRBV15 and TRBJ2-5; D is possibly TRBD1 (7 bases). The CDR3 covers 15 residues. Germline loops: CDR1 LNHNV, CDR2 YYDKDF (reference sequence). V dropped 1 base and J dropped 5 bases, with 14 bases sitting between them. The CDR3 loop is CATSRAPGGFETQYF. CDR3 coding DNA: TGTGCCACCAGCAGAGCCCCAGGGGGGTTCGAGACCCAGTACTTC.

This chain uses TRBV18 with TRBJ2-2, with D maybe TRBD1 (5 bases). Germline CDR1 KGHSH, CDR2 LQKENI. Trimming cost V 4 bases and J 1 base, with 13 bases left between them. The CDR3 is 16 amino acids. As DNA, the CDR3 is TGTGCCAGCTCACAACAGGCCCCCGAGAACACCGGGGAGCTGTTTTTT. Protein: CASSQQAPENTGELFF.

This rearrangement joins TRBV7-2 to TRBJ2-7, with D maybe TRBD2 (6 bases). The V end was cut by 2 bases, the J end by 2 bases, with 10 bases between. CDR1 SGHTA and CDR2 FQGNSA come from the germline V gene. The CDR3 spans 14 residues. CDR3 in DNA: TGTGCCAGCAGCTTAATGGGGGGTACCTACGAGCAGTACTTC. The encoded protein is CASSLMGGTYEQYF. Looking up the rest from reference TRBV7-2 and TRBJ2-7 gives the full variable domain: GAGVSQSPSNKVTEKGKDVELRCDPISGHTALYWYRQSLGQGLEFLIYFQGNSAPDKSGLPSDRFSAERTGGSVSTLTIQRTQQEDSAVYLCASSLMGGTYEQYFGPGTRLTVT.

This chain links TRBV4-2 with TRBJ2-3, with D unclear. The V and J ends lost 0 bases and 2 bases respectively, with 6 bases between them. CDR3 length: 14 amino acids. From germline, CDR1 is LGHNA and CDR2 YNFKEQ. The CDR3 DNA is TGTGCCAGCAGCCAAGACGGATCCACAGATACGCAGTATTTT. It encodes CASSQDGSTDTQYF.

The chain carries TRBV6-1 and TRBJ2-5; no clear D. The CDR3 consists of 10 residues. CDR1 and CDR2 (germline): MNHNS, SASEGT. Trimming left V 3 bases short and J 8 bases short, with 4 bases between. The CDR3 sequence is CASSEQTQYF. The DNA for the CDR3 is TGTGCCAGCAGTGAGCAAACCCAGTACTTC.